This TCR beta chain appears in the sequencing data of a study of blood T cells in healthy people across ages. The study's findings and limits: Unsorted PBMC material precluded a definitive naive versus antigen-experienced comparison.

This clonotype was seen only a few times. Its antigen is not known. For the second PCR, which ran for about 6 to 11 cycles, a sample-barcoded 5' primer and a J-beta primer mix were used. With 12 random nucleotides, a template-switch adaptor tagged each individual cDNA molecule. TCRdb re-derived calls from the 5' RACE reads in MiXCR, one entry per CDR3 protein. The sample has about 320,000 distinct CDR3 sequences; 25% to 30% are singletons. Donors gave 8.5 to 10 milliliters of peripheral blood apiece. The CDR3 is made up of 16 amino acids. Germline loops: CDR1 SNHLY, CDR2 FYNNEI. With 6 bases clipped from V and 8 bases from J, the junction kept 7 bases outside the gene matches.

The chain joins TRBV2 to TRBJ2-1; 16 nucleotides align to TRBD2. This TCR came from a woman aged 70-85 years in good health. Sequencing was performed on blood. This CDR3 reads CASRGLAGGPEDEQFF. The CDR3 DNA follows: TGTGCCAGCAGGGGACTAGCGGGAGGGCCTGAGGATGAGCAGTTCTTC.